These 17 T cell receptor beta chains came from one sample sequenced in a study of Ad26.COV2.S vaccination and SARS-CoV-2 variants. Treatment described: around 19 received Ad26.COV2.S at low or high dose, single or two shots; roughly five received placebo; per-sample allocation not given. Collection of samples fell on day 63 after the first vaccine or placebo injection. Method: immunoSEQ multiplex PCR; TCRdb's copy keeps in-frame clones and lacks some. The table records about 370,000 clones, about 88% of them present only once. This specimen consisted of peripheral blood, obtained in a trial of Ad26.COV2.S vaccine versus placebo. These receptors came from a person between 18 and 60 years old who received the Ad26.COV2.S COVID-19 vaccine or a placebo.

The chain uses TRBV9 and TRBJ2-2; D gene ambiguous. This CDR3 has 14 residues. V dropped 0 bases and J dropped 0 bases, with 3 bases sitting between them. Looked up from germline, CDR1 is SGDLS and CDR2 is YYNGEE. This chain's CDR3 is CASSVETNTGELFF. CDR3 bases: TGTGCCAGCAGCGTAGAAACGAACACCGGGGAGCTGTTTTTT. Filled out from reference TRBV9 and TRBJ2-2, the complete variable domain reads DSGVTQTPKHLITATGQRVTLRCSPRSGDLSVYWYQQSLDQGLQFLIQYYNGEERAKGNILERFSAQQFPDLHSELNLSSLELGDSALYFCASSVETNTGELFFGEGSRLTVL.

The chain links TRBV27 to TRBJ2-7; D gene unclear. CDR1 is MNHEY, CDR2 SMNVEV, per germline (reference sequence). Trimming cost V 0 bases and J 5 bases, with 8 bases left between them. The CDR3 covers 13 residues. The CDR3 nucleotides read TGTGCCAGCAGTTTATCCCCAGGAAACGAGCAGTACTTC. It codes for CASSLSPGNEQYF.

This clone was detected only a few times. CDR3 nucleotides: TGTGCCAGTAGAAGGGGCAATCAGCCCCAGCATTTT. It specifies CASRRGNQPQHF. The chain joins TRBV19 to TRBJ1-5; D gene ambiguous. V lost 6 bases, J lost 2 bases, and 5 bases lay in between. The CDR3 is 12 residues long. Per the germline V gene, CDR1 is LNHDA and CDR2 is SQIVND (reference sequence).

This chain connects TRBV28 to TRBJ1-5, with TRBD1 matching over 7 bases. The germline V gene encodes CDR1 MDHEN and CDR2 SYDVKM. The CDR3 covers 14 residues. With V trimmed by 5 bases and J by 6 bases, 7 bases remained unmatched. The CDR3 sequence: CASSARQGPQPQHF. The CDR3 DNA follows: TGTGCCAGCAGTGCTCGACAGGGCCCTCAGCCCCAGCATTTT.

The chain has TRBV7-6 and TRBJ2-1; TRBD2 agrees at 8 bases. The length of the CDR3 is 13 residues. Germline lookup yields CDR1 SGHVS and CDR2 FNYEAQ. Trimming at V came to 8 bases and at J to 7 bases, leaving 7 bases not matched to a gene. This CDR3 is CASQLGLGNEQFF. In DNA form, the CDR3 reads TGTGCCAGCCAGCTGGGACTAGGGAATGAGCAGTTCTTC.

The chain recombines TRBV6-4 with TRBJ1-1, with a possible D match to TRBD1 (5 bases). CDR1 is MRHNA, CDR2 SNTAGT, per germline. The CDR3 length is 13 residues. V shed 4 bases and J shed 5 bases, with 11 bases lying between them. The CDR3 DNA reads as TGTGCCAGCAGTGTATTAAGGGGAACTGAAGCTTTCTTT. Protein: CASSVLRGTEAFF.

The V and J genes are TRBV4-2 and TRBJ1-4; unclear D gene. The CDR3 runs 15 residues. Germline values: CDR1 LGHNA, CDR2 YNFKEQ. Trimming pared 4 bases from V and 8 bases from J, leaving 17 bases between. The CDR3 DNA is TGTGCCAGCAGCCTAAGCCCCCGACACGAGGAAAAACTGTTTTTT. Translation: CASSLSPRHEEKLFF.

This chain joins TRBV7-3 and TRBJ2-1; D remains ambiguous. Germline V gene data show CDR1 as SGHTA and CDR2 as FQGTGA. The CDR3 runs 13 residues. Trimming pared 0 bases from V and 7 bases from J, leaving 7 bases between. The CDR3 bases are TGTGCCAGCAGCTTAACAGGGCAGAATGAGCAGTTCTTC. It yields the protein CASSLTGQNEQFF.

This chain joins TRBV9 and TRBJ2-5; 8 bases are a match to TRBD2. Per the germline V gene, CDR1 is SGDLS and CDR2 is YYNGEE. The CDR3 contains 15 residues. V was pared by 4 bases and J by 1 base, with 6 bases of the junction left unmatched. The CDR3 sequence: CASSPIAGSQETQYF. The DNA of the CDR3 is TGTGCCAGCAGCCCAATAGCGGGGTCCCAAGAGACCCAGTACTTC. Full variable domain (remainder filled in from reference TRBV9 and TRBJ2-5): DSGVTQTPKHLITATGQRVTLRCSPRSGDLSVYWYQQSLDQGLQFLIQYYNGEERAKGNILERFSAQQFPDLHSELNLSSLELGDSALYFCASSPIAGSQETQYFGPGTRLLVL.

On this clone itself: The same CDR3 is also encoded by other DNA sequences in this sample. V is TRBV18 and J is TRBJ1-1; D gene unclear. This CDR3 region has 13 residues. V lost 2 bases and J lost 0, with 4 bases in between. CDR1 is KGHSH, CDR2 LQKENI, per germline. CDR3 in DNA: TGTGCCAGCTCACCAGGGTTGAACACTGAAGCTTTCTTT. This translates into CASSPGLNTEAFF.

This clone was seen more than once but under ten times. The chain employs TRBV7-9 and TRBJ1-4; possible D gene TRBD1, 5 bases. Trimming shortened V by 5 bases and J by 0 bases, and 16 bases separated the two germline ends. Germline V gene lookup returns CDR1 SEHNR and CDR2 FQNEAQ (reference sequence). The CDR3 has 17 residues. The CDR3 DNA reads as TGTGCCAGCAGCCGCGCGGGACCGATTGCAACTAATGAAAAACTGTTTTTT. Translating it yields CASSRAGPIATNEKLFF.

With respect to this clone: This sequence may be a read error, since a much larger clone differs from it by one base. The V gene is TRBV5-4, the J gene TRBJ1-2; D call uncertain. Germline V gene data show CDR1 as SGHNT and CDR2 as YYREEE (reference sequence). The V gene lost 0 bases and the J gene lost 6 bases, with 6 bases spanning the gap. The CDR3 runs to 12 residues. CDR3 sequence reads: CASSLDRDGYTF. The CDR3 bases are TGTGCCAGCAGCTTGGATCGAGATGGCTACACCTTC. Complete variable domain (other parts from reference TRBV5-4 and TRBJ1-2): ETGVTQSPTHLIKTRGQQVTLRCSSQSGHNTVSWYQQALGQGPQFIFQYYREEENGRGNFPPRFSGLQFPNYSSELNVNALELDDSALYLCASSLDRDGYTFGSGTRLTVV.

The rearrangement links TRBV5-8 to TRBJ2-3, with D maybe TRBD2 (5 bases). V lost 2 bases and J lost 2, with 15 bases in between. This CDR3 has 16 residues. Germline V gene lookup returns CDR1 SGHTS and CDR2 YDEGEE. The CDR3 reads CASSFSSGTLTDTQYF. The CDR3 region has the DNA TGTGCCAGCAGCTTCTCCAGCGGAACTCTCACAGATACGCAGTATTTT.

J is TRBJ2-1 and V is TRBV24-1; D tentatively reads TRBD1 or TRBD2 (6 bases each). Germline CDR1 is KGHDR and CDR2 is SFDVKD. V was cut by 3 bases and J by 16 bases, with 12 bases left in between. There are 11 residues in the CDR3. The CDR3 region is CATSDLGGQFF. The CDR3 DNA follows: TGTGCCACCAGTGATCTGGGGGGACAATTCTTC.

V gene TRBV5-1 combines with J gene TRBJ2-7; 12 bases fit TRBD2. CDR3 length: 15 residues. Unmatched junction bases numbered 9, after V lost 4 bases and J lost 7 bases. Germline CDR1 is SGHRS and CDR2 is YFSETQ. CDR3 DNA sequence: TGCGCCAGCAGCGCTAGCGGGAGGGCCTGGGAAGAGCAGTACTTC. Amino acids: CASSASGRAWEEQYF.

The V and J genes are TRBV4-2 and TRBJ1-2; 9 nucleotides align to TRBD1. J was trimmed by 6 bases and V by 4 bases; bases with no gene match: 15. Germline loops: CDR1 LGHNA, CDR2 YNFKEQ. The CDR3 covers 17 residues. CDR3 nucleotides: TGTGCCAGCAGCCTACCCCGAGGGACAGGGAGGGGTGATGGCTACACCTTC. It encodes CASSLPRGTGRGDGYTF.

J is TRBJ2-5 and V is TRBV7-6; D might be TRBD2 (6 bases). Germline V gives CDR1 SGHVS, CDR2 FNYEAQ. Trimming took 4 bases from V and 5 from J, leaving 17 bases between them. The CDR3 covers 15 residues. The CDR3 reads CASSSLAGGSETQYF. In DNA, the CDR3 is TGTGCCAGCAGCTCCTTAGCCGGAGGGAGCGAGACCCAGTACTTC.